The clone carrying this TCR beta chain has more than one count but fewer than ten. Its antigen is unidentified. The record originates from a study of CD8 T cells in ankylosing spondylitis. The V gene lost 4 bases and the J gene lost 4 bases, with 20 bases spanning the gap. Germline CDR1 MNHEY, CDR2 SMNVEV (reference sequence). This CDR3 spans 16 amino acids. TCRdb re-called the 5' RACE reads with MiXCR, one entry per CDR3 protein. In the table there are about 700,000 distinct CDR3 sequences, around 20% of which are singletons. Broader study findings: Ankylosing spondylitis blood appeared to be characterized by a TCR beta motif of eight or nine highly homologous variants.

The sample consisted of blood, either unsorted or a sorted T cell fraction (not recorded which). V gene TRBV27 combines with J gene TRBJ2-7; tentatively, D is TRBD2 (6 bases). The TCR originated in a male donor with ankylosing spondylitis. This chain's CDR3 is CASSSLGGAGGYEQYF. CDR3 in DNA: TGTGCCAGCAGTTCCCTCGGCGGGGCGGGTGGTTACGAGCAGTACTTC.